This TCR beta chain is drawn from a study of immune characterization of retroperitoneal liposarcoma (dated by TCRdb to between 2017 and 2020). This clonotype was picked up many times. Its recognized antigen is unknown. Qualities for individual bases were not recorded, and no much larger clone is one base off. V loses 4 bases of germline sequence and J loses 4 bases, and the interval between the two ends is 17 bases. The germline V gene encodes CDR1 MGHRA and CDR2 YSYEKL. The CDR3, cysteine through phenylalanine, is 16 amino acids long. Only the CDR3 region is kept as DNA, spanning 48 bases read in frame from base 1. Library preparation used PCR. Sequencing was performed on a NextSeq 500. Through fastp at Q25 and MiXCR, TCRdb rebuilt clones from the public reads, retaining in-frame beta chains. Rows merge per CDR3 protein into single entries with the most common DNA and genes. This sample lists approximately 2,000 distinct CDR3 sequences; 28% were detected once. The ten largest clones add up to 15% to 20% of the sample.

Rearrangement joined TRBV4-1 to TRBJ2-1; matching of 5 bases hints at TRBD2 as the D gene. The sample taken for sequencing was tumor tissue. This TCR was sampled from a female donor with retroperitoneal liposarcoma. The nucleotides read TGCGCCAGCAGCCGCCAGGCCGGGGAAGGATACAATGAGCAGTTCTTC. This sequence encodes CASSRQAGEGYNEQFF.